What follows is one T cell receptor (beta chain) and its context. This sample is drawn from a study of regulatory T cells in long-lasting Graves disease. The CDR3 length is 11 residues. CDR1 DFQATT and CDR2 SNEGSKA come from the germline V gene (reference sequence). V lost 0 bases and J 8 bases, leaving 7 bases between the germline ends. With iRepertoire HTBI primers and Arm-PCR of CDR3 regions, TCR beta libraries were built. TCRdb ran MiXCR on the multiplex PCR reads and lists one entry per CDR3 protein. The sample lists about 440,000 distinct CDR3 sequences; 15% to 20% were seen once. The sample's time point: newly diagnosed GD, antithyroid drugs for less than 3 months. RNA extracted from PBMCs served as the sequencing template. The patients were drawn from one endocrinology department in Xi'an, China. These data also featured in a second study, about T cells in Graves' hyperthyroidism and ophthalmopathy. Per that study: Researchers defined stable Graves' hyperthyroidism as no ophthalmopathy progression within 18 months. In the first-round RT-PCR of the TCR CDR3, the HTBI primer set was used.

The rearrangement joins TRBV20-1 to TRBJ1-2; D gene unclear. The TCR sequence derives from a woman in her thirties with Graves disease. The sequences come from peripheral blood mononuclear cells (PBMCs), collected at new diagnosis, from a patient treated with antithyroid drugs. DNA for the CDR3: TGCAGTGCTAGAGATCTTGGGGGCTACACCTTC. Protein product: CSARDLGGYTF.